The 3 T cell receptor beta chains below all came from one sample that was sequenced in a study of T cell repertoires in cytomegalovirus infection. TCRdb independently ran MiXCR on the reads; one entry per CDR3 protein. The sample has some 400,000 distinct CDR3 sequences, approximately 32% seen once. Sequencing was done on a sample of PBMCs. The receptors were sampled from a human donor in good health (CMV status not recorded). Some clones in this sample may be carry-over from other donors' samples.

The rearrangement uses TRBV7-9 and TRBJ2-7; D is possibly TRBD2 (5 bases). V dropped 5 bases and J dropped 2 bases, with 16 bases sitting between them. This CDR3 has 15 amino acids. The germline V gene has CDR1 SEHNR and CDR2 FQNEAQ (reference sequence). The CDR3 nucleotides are TGTGCCAGCAGCGACTACCGGGATCCGGCCTACGAGCAGTACTTC. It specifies CASSDYRDPAYEQYF.

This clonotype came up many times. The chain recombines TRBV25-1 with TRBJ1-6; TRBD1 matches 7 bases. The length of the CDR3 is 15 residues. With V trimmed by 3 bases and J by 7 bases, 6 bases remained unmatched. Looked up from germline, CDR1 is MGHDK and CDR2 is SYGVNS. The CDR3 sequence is CASSESGTANSPLHF. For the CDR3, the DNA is TGTGCCAGCAGTGAGTCTGGGACAGCAAATTCACCCCTCCACTTT.

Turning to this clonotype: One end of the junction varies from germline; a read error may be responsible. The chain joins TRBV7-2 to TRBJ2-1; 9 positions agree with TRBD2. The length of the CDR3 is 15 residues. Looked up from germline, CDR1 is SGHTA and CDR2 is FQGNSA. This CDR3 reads CASSLAGQLYNEQFF. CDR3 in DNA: TGTGCCAGCAGCCTAGCGGGGCAGCTCTACAATGAGCAGTTCTTC. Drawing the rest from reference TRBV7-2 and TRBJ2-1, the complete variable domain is GAGVSQSPSNKVTEKGKDVELRCDPISGHTALYWYRQSLGQGLEFLIYFQGNSAPDKSGLPSDRFSAERTGGSVSTLTIQRTQQEDSAVYLCASSLAGQLYNEQFFGPGTRLTVL.